The rows below give T cell receptor beta chains drawn from one sample of a study of Graves' ophthalmopathy and Graves' hyperthyroidism. TCRdb re-analysed the multiplex PCR reads in MiXCR, keeping a single row per CDR3 protein. The sample carries roughly 700,000 distinct CDR3 sequences, around 40% recorded once. Sequencing was done on a sample of peripheral blood. The receptors were gathered from an adult man with Graves' ophthalmopathy. The CDR3 runs from the conserved cysteine through the conserved F or W. Each record gives: D gene, V gene, clone size, J gene, CDR3 protein, CDR3 DNA. A D gene is named only where the DNA matches it firmly. Clone size, where shown, is once, few, many, or a class for clones that have expanded.

>TRBD2|TRBV9|.|TRBJ2-7
CASSQEGLAGGLRSYEQYF
TGTGCCAGCAGCCAAGAAGGGCTAGCGGGAGGATTAAGGTCCTACGAGCAGTACTTC
>.|TRBV7-9|many|TRBJ2-5
CASSFWGDGGIQETQYF
TGTGCCAGCAGCTTCTGGGGCGACGGCGGGATCCAAGAGACCCAGTACTTC
>TRBD1|TRBV7-9|many|TRBJ1-2
CASTNSDRVDGYTF
TGTGCCAGCACCAATTCGGACAGGGTAGATGGCTACACCTTC
>.|TRBV5-6|few|TRBJ1-4
CASSSKEGSTNEKLFF
TGTGCCAGCAGCTCTAAGGAGGGTTCGACTAATGAAAAACTGTTTTTT
>TRBD1|TRBV2|.|TRBJ1-1
CASSETGGVAEAFF
TGTGCCAGCAGTGAGACAGGGGGCGTCGCTGAAGCTTTCTTT
>.|TRBV7-9|many|TRBJ1-1
CASSLDVTEAFF
TGTGCCAGCAGCTTAGACGTCACTGAAGCTTTCTTT
>TRBD2|TRBV10-3|.|TRBJ2-2
CAISKTSGRAGELFF
TGTGCCATCAGCAAGACTAGCGGGAGGGCCGGGGAGCTGTTTTTT
>TRBD1|TRBV7-9|few|TRBJ1-2
CASSNPGTGVGYTF
TGTGCCAGCAGCAACCCCGGGACAGGGGTTGGCTACACCTTC
>TRBD2|TRBV24-1|.|TRBJ2-3
CATSEPRTSVKQYF
TGTGCCACCAGTGAACCCCGAACTAGCGTTAAGCAGTATTTT
>.|TRBV7-2|many|TRBJ2-7
CASSLVGRGVDEQYF
TGTGCCAGCAGCTTAGTCGGCAGGGGTGTCGACGAGCAGTACTTC
>TRBD2|TRBV19|few|TRBJ2-5
CASSPGLGPETQYF
TGTGCCAGCAGCCCAGGACTAGGTCCAGAGACCCAGTACTTC
>.|TRBV7-9|many|TRBJ1-3
CASSAQNSGGIYF
TGTGCCAGCAGCGCGCAGAACTCCGGGGGCATATATTTT
>TRBD1|TRBV6-2/TRBV6-3|.|TRBJ1-2
CASSYSRDSRGYTF
TGTGCCAGCAGTTACTCGAGGGACAGTCGTGGCTACACCTTC
>TRBD2|TRBV29-1|.|TRBJ2-5
CSVIQGLAGGLRQTQYF
TGCAGCGTGATACAGGGACTAGCGGGAGGGCTTCGGCAGACCCAGTACTTC
>TRBD1|TRBV2|.|TRBJ2-2
CASSEQGVTGELFF
TGTGCCAGCAGTGAACAGGGGGTCACCGGGGAGCTGTTTTTT
>TRBD1|TRBV11-2|few|TRBJ2-7
CASSLKGQNYEQYF
TGTGCCAGCAGCTTAAAGGGACAGAACTACGAGCAGTACTTC
>.|TRBV7-9|many|TRBJ1-4
CASSLGRQVNEKLFF
TGTGCCAGCAGCTTAGGTCGGCAGGTTAATGAAAAACTGTTTTTT
>.|TRBV10-3|.|TRBJ2-2
CAISPLAGSSGELFF
TGTGCCATCAGTCCCCTTGCGGGGTCGTCCGGGGAGCTGTTTTTT
>.|TRBV15|.|TRBJ2-7
CATSRDPAGIGDEQYF
TGTGCCACCAGCAGAGATCCGGCGGGGATAGGGGATGAGCAGTACTTC
>.|TRBV29-1|.|TRBJ1-1
CSVVSVFVTEAFF
TGCAGCGTTGTTTCAGTCTTTGTCACTGAAGCTTTCTTT
>.|TRBV15|few|TRBJ2-3
CATSRVPGTDTQYF
TGTGCCACCAGCAGAGTACCGGGTACAGATACGCAGTATTTT
>.|TRBV25-1|.|TRBJ2-2
CASSASPRSALSELFF
TGTGCCAGCAGTGCGTCTCCCCGGTCCGCGCTCAGCGAGCTGTTTTTT
>TRBD1|TRBV7-9|.|TRBJ2-2
CASSFGQGWGELFF
TGTGCCAGCAGTTTTGGACAGGGTTGGGGGGAGCTGTTTTTT
>TRBD1|TRBV7-9|many|TRBJ1-4
CASSTNRGRFEKLFF
TGTGCCAGCAGCACGAACAGGGGAAGATTTGAAAAACTGTTTTTT
>TRBD1|TRBV2|few|TRBJ1-2
CASSLTGGLGYTF
TGTGCCAGCAGTCTGACAGGGGGCTTGGGCTACACCTTC
>TRBD2|TRBV2|.|TRBJ2-5
CASRTSGGRQYF
TGTGCCAGCAGGACTAGCGGGGGCCGGCAGTACTTC
>TRBD1|TRBV24-1|.|TRBJ2-5
CATSDPGQGEETQYF
TGTGCCACCAGTGACCCTGGACAGGGTGAAGAGACCCAGTACTTC
>.|TRBV5-1|.|TRBJ2-6
CASKWAPRSGANVLTF
TGCGCCAGCAAGTGGGCCCCACGCTCTGGGGCCAACGTCCTGACTTTC
>.|TRBV24-1|.|TRBJ1-5
CATSSQEWGQPQHF
TGTGCCACCAGCAGCCAAGAATGGGGACAGCCCCAGCATTTT
>.|TRBV6-6|few|TRBJ1-1
CASSYLGSRYKTRPEAFF
TGTGCCAGCAGTTACTTGGGCAGTCGATACAAAACAAGGCCTGAAGCTTTCTTT
>.|TRBV12-3/TRBV12-4|.|TRBJ2-2
CASSRDLTGELFF
TGTGCCAGCAGTCGGGACCTCACCGGGGAGCTGTTTTTT
>TRBD2|TRBV11-2|.|TRBJ2-7
CASSLGVGLGGVIHEQYF
TGTGCCAGCAGCTTGGGGGTCGGTCTCGGGGGGGTCATCCACGAGCAGTACTTC
>.|TRBV9|many|TRBJ2-5
CASSVGVARETQYF
TGTGCCAGCAGCGTAGGGGTAGCGCGGGAGACCCAGTACTTC
>.|TRBV2|many|TRBJ2-5
CASSGTLRETQYF
TGTGCCAGCAGTGGGACTTTGAGAGAGACCCAGTACTTC
>.|TRBV2|many|TRBJ1-2
CASLNYGYTF
TGTGCCAGCTTAAACTATGGCTACACCTTC
>.|TRBV10-3|once|TRBJ1-1
CAIRDLMNTEAFF
TGTGCCATCAGGGACCTGATGAACACTGAAGCTTTCTTT
>.|TRBV20-1|once|TRBJ1-2
CSARGGRHGYTF
TGCAGTGCTAGAGGTGGGCGACATGGCTACACCTTC
>TRBD1|TRBV4-1|once|TRBJ1-4
CASSQRQGAGEKLFF
TGCGCCAGCAGCCAGCGACAGGGGGCCGGGGAAAAACTGTTTTTT
>TRBD1|TRBV20-1|few|TRBJ1-6
CSAREQGQNNSPLHF
TGCAGTGCTAGAGAGCAGGGACAGAATAATTCACCCCTCCACTTT
>TRBD1|TRBV15|once|TRBJ1-3
CATSIYRGLGNTIYF
TGTGCCACCAGCATATACAGGGGGCTTGGAAACACCATATATTTT
>.|TRBV10-3|.|TRBJ1-2
CASRTRGGRTYGYTF
TGTGCCAGCAGAACGAGGGGGGGCAGGACCTATGGCTACACCTTC
>.|TRBV7-6|many|TRBJ1-1
CASSLAEGMNTEAFF
TGTGCCAGCAGCTTAGCCGAGGGGATGAACACTGAAGCTTTCTTT
>.|TRBV12-3/TRBV12-4|many|TRBJ2-7
CASSFSGSYEQYF
TGTGCCAGCAGTTTTAGTGGGTCCTACGAGCAGTACTTC
>.|TRBV25-1|.|TRBJ2-2
CASSEYDGPLALFF
TGTGCCAGCAGTGAATACGACGGCCCTCTAGCGCTGTTTTTT
>.|TRBV29-1|many|TRBJ2-7
CSVMGVSYEQYF
TGCAGCGTTATGGGGGTCTCCTACGAGCAGTACTTC
>TRBD1|TRBV9|.|TRBJ1-2
CASRPGTGDGYTF
TGTGCCAGCAGGCCCGGGACAGGGGATGGCTACACCTTC